The source of this T cell receptor beta chain is a study of PD-1 blockade in classical Hodgkin lymphoma. Study-level findings and limits: Some patients started nivolumab under 1 year after ASCT, and they were excluded. What caused the repertoire differences, perhaps disease activity or prior therapy, remains undefined.

Germline V CDR1 and CDR2: SNHLY, FYNNEI. The CDR3 is 15 residues long. Between the trimmed V and J ends, which lost 2 bases and 8 bases, there was a span of 18 bases. Brentuximab vedotin exposure varied among the patients, all of whom had relapsed after autologous stem cell transplantation. Patients had relapsed/refractory classical Hodgkin lymphoma with complete response, partial response or progressive disease as best response. This clone was picked up one time. Its antigen is not identified. Some clones are missing from TCRdb's copy, which holds only in-frame ones; the method was immunoSEQ multiplex PCR. The sample holds 120,000 to 150,000 clones, about four fifths seen once.

The chain recombines TRBV2 with TRBJ1-2, with no clear D. Source: peripheral blood mononuclear cells (PBMCs), taken before the second cycle of nivolumab. This clonotype was obtained from a human donor with classical Hodgkin lymphoma. The CDR3 nucleotides read TGTGCCAGCAGTGAATTTTTAGACATTCCTAGGGGCTACACCTTC. Amino acids: CASSEFLDIPRGYTF.